The rows below give T cell receptor beta chains drawn from one sample of a study of OX40 agonist ivuxolimab in advanced cancers. TCRdb's copy holds only in-frame clones and misses some; the assay was immunoSEQ multiplex PCR. The table records about 71,000 clones, roughly 81% of them present only once. Sequenced material: CD4+ or CD8+ T cells sorted from blood, taken in a trial of the OX40 agonist ivuxolimab. The receptors were gathered from an adult with an advanced solid tumor such as melanoma, head and neck, liver or kidney cancer. CDR3s include the opening cysteine and the closing phenylalanine or tryptophan. The D gene is left open where the match is weak. Not every row has a clone size; where given, it reads once, few, many or a size class.

.	TRBV5-1	TRBJ2-1	.	CASSLAGSGSYNEQFF	TGCGCCAGCAGCTTGGCGGGGTCAGGCTCCTACAATGAGCAGTTCTTC
.	TRBV4-1	TRBJ1-6	.	CASSQRSDRSSYNSPLHF	TGCGCCAGCAGCCAAAGGTCCGACAGGAGCTCCTATAATTCACCCCTCCACTTT
.	TRBV7-2	TRBJ1-1	TRBD1	CASSSYRGLNTEAFF	TGTGCCAGCAGCTCGTACAGGGGTTTGAACACTGAAGCTTTCTTT
.	TRBV6-5	TRBJ1-6	TRBD1	CASSQTGDFSSPLHF	TGTGCCAGCAGTCAAACAGGGGATTTTTCGTCACCCCTCCACTTT
few	TRBV27	TRBJ1-5	.	CASSPGYNQPQHF	TGTGCCAGCAGCCCAGGGTACAATCAGCCCCAGCATTTT
once	TRBV29-1	TRBJ1-5	.	CSVATGYSNQPQHF	TGCAGCGTTGCTACAGGTTATAGCAATCAGCCCCAGCATTTT
.	TRBV5-1	TRBJ1-1	TRBD1	CASSYGTGGSNTEAFF	TGCGCCAGCAGCTACGGGACAGGGGGTTCGAACACTGAAGCTTTCTTT
.	TRBV6-6	TRBJ2-5	TRBD1	CASRSTGDLTQYF	TGTGCCAGCAGGTCGACAGGGGACCTCACCCAGTACTTC
.	TRBV6-6	TRBJ2-5	.	CASSYSLGGAQETQYF	TGTGCCAGCAGTTACTCCCTTGGGGGGGCTCAAGAGACCCAGTACTTC
.	TRBV16	TRBJ2-3	TRBD2	CASTTRTSGDTQYF	TGTGCCAGCACTACGCGGACTAGTGGGGATACGCAGTATTTT
.	TRBV5-1	TRBJ2-5	.	CASSLGASSQSGETQYF	TGCGCCAGCAGCTTGGGTGCCTCGTCACAGTCGGGAGAGACCCAGTACTTC
.	TRBV11-3	TRBJ2-6	TRBD2	CASSLGPGGVLTF	TGTGCCAGCAGCTTAGGTCCGGGGGGGGTCCTGACTTTC
.	TRBV9	TRBJ2-2	TRBD2	CASSVDPLAGGPGELFF	TGTGCCAGCAGCGTAGATCCTTTAGCGGGGGGGCCCGGGGAGCTGTTTTTT
.	TRBV29-1	TRBJ1-1	TRBD1	CSTGVSEAFF	TGCAGCACAGGGGTTTCTGAAGCTTTCTTT
.	TRBV4-1	TRBJ1-2	.	CASSQDQRGSGGYTF	TGCGCCAGCAGCCAAGATCAACGGGGATCGGGTGGCTACACCTTC
.	TRBV2	TRBJ1-2	TRBD1	CASSETRTGRQNTYGYTF	TGTGCCAGCAGTGAAACACGGACAGGGCGACAAAACACCTATGGCTACACCTTC
.	TRBV9	TRBJ1-6	.	CASSARGLNSPLHF	TGTGCCAGCAGTGCGAGAGGCCTGAATTCACCCCTCCACTTT
few	TRBV27	TRBJ2-7	.	CASSLSGTTYEQYF	TGTGCCAGCAGTTTATCAGGGACCACCTACGAGCAGTACTTC
once	TRBV2	TRBJ1-2	TRBD1	CASSEETGGGGYTF	TGTGCCAGCAGTGAGGAGACAGGGGGCGGTGGCTACACCTTC
.	TRBV5-8	TRBJ2-5	TRBD2	CASSLGLAGVETQYF	TGTGCCAGCAGCTTGGGTTTAGCGGGGGTGGAGACCCAGTACTTC
.	TRBV25-1	TRBJ1-3	.	CASSAGSSLGNTIYF	TGTGCCAGCAGTGCAGGGAGTAGCCTCGGAAACACCATATATTTT
.	TRBV5-1	TRBJ1-1	.	CASSLQGPEAFF	TGCGCCAGCAGCTTACAGGGCCCCGAAGCTTTCTTT
.	TRBV6-5	TRBJ2-7	.	CASRTLGISYEQYF	TGTGCCAGCAGAACCCTAGGTATCTCCTACGAGCAGTACTTC
.	TRBV7-3	TRBJ2-1	TRBD1	CASSLGTGGNEQFF	TGTGCCAGCAGCTTGGGGACAGGGGGAAATGAGCAGTTCTTC
.	TRBV7-9	TRBJ2-1	TRBD2	CASSLRTSGSIAYNEQFF	TGTGCCAGCAGCCTACGGACTAGCGGGAGTATAGCCTACAATGAGCAGTTCTTC
.	TRBV9	TRBJ1-1	.	CASSVDRGTEAFF	TGTGCCAGCAGCGTAGACAGAGGCACTGAAGCTTTCTTT
.	TRBV9	TRBJ2-3	TRBD2	CASSVEASGGAGVSGTQYF	TGTGCCAGCAGCGTAGAGGCTAGCGGGGGGGCCGGGGTGTCGGGTACGCAGTATTTT
.	TRBV27	TRBJ1-4	.	CASSFGGGKLFF	TGTGCCAGCAGTTTCGGCGGGGGAAAACTGTTTTTT
.	TRBV25-1	TRBJ2-7	TRBD1	CASSESGQLSEEQYF	TGTGCCAGCAGTGAATCGGGACAGCTTTCGGAGGAGCAGTACTTC
.	TRBV11-3	TRBJ2-7	TRBD1	CASSHTGVNYEQYF	TGTGCCAGCAGCCACACAGGGGTGAACTACGAGCAGTACTTC
.	TRBV6-5	TRBJ2-7	.	CASSYSPSSYEQYF	TGTGCCAGCAGTTACTCGCCTAGCTCCTACGAGCAGTACTTC
.	TRBV28	TRBJ1-2	.	CASTSQPTNYGYTF	TGTGCCAGCACATCACAGCCCACTAACTATGGCTACACCTTC
.	TRBV4-3	TRBJ2-2	TRBD2	CASSRTSGITGELFF	TGCGCCAGCAGCCGAACTAGCGGGATCACCGGGGAGCTGTTTTTT
.	TRBV6-5	TRBJ1-3	.	CASSYSVPGSGNTIYF	TGTGCCAGCAGTTACTCTGTTCCGGGGTCTGGAAACACCATATATTTT
once	TRBV7-2	TRBJ1-3	.	CASSLVWGSGNTIYF	TGTGCCAGCAGCTTAGTGTGGGGCTCTGGAAACACCATATATTTT
.	TRBV9	TRBJ1-2	.	CASSVASASASYGYTF	TGTGCCAGCAGCGTAGCTTCGGCGTCAGCAAGCTATGGCTACACCTTC
.	TRBV6-5	TRBJ1-1	.	CASRGLKGFGTEAFF	TGTGCCAGCAGGGGGCTCAAGGGGTTTGGGACTGAAGCTTTCTTT
.	TRBV4-1	TRBJ2-1	.	CASSQREGTEQFF	TGCGCCAGCAGCCAAAGGGAAGGAACTGAGCAGTTCTTC
once	TRBV4-2	TRBJ2-7	.	CASSQDTGQPSYEQYF	TGTGCCAGCAGCCAAGATACCGGTCAGCCCTCCTACGAGCAGTACTTC
.	TRBV5-5	TRBJ2-2	.	CASSIRTENTGELFF	TGTGCCAGCAGCATCAGGACAGAGAACACCGGGGAGCTGTTTTTT
.	TRBV4-3	TRBJ1-1	.	CASSQDTWAENTEAFF	TGCGCCAGCAGCCAAGATACATGGGCGGAGAACACTGAAGCTTTCTTT
.	TRBV6-5	TRBJ2-1	.	CASRHNRGGYNEQFF	TGTGCCAGCAGACACAACCGGGGTGGGTACAATGAGCAGTTCTTC